The 29 T cell receptor beta chains presented below share a single source sample, sequenced in a study of vaccination effects on CD4 cells after COVID-19. What these receptors recognize is not known. TCRdb's copy holds only in-frame clones and misses some; the assay was immunoSEQ multiplex PCR. The top ten hold around 10% of the sample, which has around 25,000 clones, roughly 73% seen once. Around day 10 of culture, CD4+ T cells were separated out. Sequences were derived from CD4+ T cells from PBMCs cultured without peptide, sampled before COVID-19 vaccination. The receptors originated from a human donor who received a COVID-19 vaccine.

CDR3 protein: CASSSNWGVYGYTF. The DNA for the CDR3 is TGTGCCAGCAGCTCGAATTGGGGGGTCTATGGCTACACCTTC. The V gene is TRBV5-5, the J gene TRBJ1-2; D is perhaps TRBD1 (5 bases). Germline V gene data show CDR1 as SGHKS and CDR2 as YYEKEE (reference sequence). The length of the CDR3 is 14 residues. V was cut by 3 bases and J by 4 bases, with 13 bases left in between.

This chain links TRBV5-1 with TRBJ2-3; 13 positions match TRBD2. Germline V lookup: CDR1 SGHRS, CDR2 YFSETQ. This CDR3 is built from 16 residues. J was trimmed by 8 bases and V by 4 bases; bases with no gene match: 10. The CDR3 DNA sequence: TGCGCCAGCAGCCCGGGGACTAGCGGGGCTTCCATTACGCAGTATTTT. This encodes CASSPGTSGASITQYF.

V and J are TRBV11-1 and TRBJ2-2, with a tentative D call TRBD2 (6 bases). The CDR3 runs 13 residues. Trimming shortened V by 4 bases and J by 6 bases, and 9 bases separated the two germline ends. From germline, CDR1 is SGHAT and CDR2 FQDESV (reference sequence). CDR3 DNA: TGTGCCAGCAGCTCCAGGGAGGCCGGGGAGCTGTTTTTT. Translation: CASSSREAGELFF.

This clone was seen once. This chain connects TRBV7-2 to TRBJ2-4, with 7 nucleotides matching TRBD1. The V gene end was trimmed by 5 bases and the J gene end by 13 bases; junction bases not matched to a gene: 11. The CDR3 runs 13 residues. The germline V gene has CDR1 SGHTA and CDR2 FQGNSA. DNA of the CDR3: TGTGCCAGCAGCCCTTACCCAGGACAGGAACAGTACTTC. This codes for CASSPYPGQEQYF.

This rearrangement joins TRBV5-6 to TRBJ1-5; 7 positions match TRBD1. Germline V lookup: CDR1 SGHDT, CDR2 YYEEEE. V lost 3 bases and J lost 7; bases outside the gene matches: 4. The CDR3 has 13 amino acids. The DNA for the CDR3 is TGTGCCAGCAGCTCAGGGGGAAGGCAGCCCCAGCATTTT. It yields the protein CASSSGGRQPQHF.

The V and J genes are TRBV3-1 (or the pseudogene TRBV3-2) and TRBJ2-5; D gene uncertain. There are 15 residues in the CDR3. V lost 4 bases and J lost 2, with 14 bases in between. Looked up from germline, CDR1 is LGHDT and CDR2 is YNNKEL (reference sequence). The CDR3 protein is CASSRGPALQETQYF. The CDR3 bases are TGTGCCAGCAGCCGTGGTCCCGCGCTACAAGAGACCCAGTACTTC.

The rearrangement joins TRBV6-4 to TRBJ2-7; D may correspond to TRBD1 or TRBD2 (5 bases each). Trimming left V 4 bases short and J 3 bases short, with 16 bases between. Germline V lookup: CDR1 MRHNA, CDR2 SNTAGT. CDR3 length: 15 residues. This CDR3 is CASSAGPSNYYEQYF. CDR3 in DNA: TGTGCCAGCAGTGCGGGACCTTCGAATTACTACGAGCAGTACTTC.

This clone was found a few times. The chain uses TRBV20-1 and TRBJ2-7; D gene ambiguous. Trimming shortened V by 6 bases and J by 3 bases, and 3 bases separated the two germline ends. The length of the CDR3 is 9 residues. From germline, CDR1 is DFQATT and CDR2 SNEGSKA (reference sequence). The CDR3 nucleotides read TGCAGTGCAAACTACGAGCAGTACTTC. This sequence encodes CSANYEQYF.

J is TRBJ2-1 and V is TRBV19; possibly TRBD1 or TRBD2 for D (6 bases each). CDR1 LNHDA and CDR2 SQIVND come from the germline V gene (reference sequence). The CDR3 is 18 amino acids. V was clipped by 3 bases and J by 8 bases, with 26 bases between them. Here the CDR3 reads CASSMGGLRSRGPDEQFF. Written as DNA, the CDR3 is TGTGCCAGTAGTATGGGAGGTTTGCGTAGCAGGGGCCCAGATGAGCAGTTCTTC. Combining the CDR3 with reference TRBV19 and TRBJ2-1 gives the whole variable domain DGGITQSPKYLFRKEGQNVTLSCEQNLNHDAMYWYRQDPGQGLRLIYYSQIVNDFQKGDIAEGYSVSREKKESFPLTVTSAQKNPTAFYLCASSMGGLRSRGPDEQFFGPGTRLTVL.

The V call is TRBV7-2, the J call TRBJ2-2; D is perhaps TRBD2 (5 bases). Deletions cut 3 bases from V and 5 bases from J, with 10 bases between. Germline CDR1 reads SGHTA; CDR2 reads FQGNSA. CDR3 length: 14 residues. Here the CDR3 reads CASSFLSGTGELFF. The CDR3 bases are TGTGCCAGCAGCTTCCTGAGCGGAACCGGGGAGCTGTTTTTT.

The chain uses TRBV7-2 and TRBJ2-5; D perhaps matches TRBD1 (6 bases). Looked up from germline, CDR1 is SGHTA and CDR2 is FQGNSA. The CDR3 has 14 amino acids. With 5 bases removed from V and 3 bases from J, the gap between germline ends came to 13 bases. The CDR3, as DNA: TGTGCCAGCAGCCTCGGGACAACCAAAGAGACCCAGTACTTC. It encodes CASSLGTTKETQYF.

The chain joins TRBV6-4 to TRBJ1-5; 7 nucleotides agree with TRBD1. The CDR3 is made up of 18 amino acids. Germline V gives CDR1 MRHNA, CDR2 SNTAGT. After removal of 3 bases from V and 2 bases from J, the junction contained 13 bases not matched to a gene. The CDR3 loop reads CASSEGVRGKTGNQPQHF. CDR3 in DNA: TGTGCCAGCAGTGAAGGGGTCAGGGGGAAAACTGGCAATCAGCCCCAGCATTTT.

The chain has TRBV2 and TRBJ2-3; no clear D gene. Deletions cut 6 bases from V and 2 bases from J, with 9 bases between. The CDR3 runs 13 residues. CDR1 and CDR2 from the germline V gene are SNHLY and FYNNEI. The CDR3 spells CASRETFTDTQYF. The CDR3 DNA is TGTGCCAGCAGGGAGACCTTCACAGATACGCAGTATTTT.

Comment on this clone: One end of the junction fails to match germline, which may point to a read error. This chain links TRBV7-6 with TRBJ2-1; 10 bases line up with TRBD2. This CDR3 spans 15 amino acids. Per the germline V gene, CDR1 is SGHVS and CDR2 is FNYEAQ. The CDR3 region has the DNA TGTGCCAGCAGCGTAGCGGGAGGACCTAGGAATGAGCAGTTCTTC. Protein: CASSVAGGPRNEQFF. Drawing the rest from reference TRBV7-6 and TRBJ2-1, the complete variable domain is GAGVSQSPRYKVTKRGQDVALRCDPISGHVSLYWYRQALGQGPEFLTYFNYEAQQDKSGLPNDRFSAERPEGSISTLTIQRTEQRDSAMYRCASSVAGGPRNEQFFGPGTRLTVL.

This clone was recorded a few times. The chain couples TRBV28 to TRBJ2-7, with TRBD1 matching over 10 bases. In germline, CDR1 is MDHEN, CDR2 SYDVKM. The junction had 2 bases not matched to a gene; V was cut back by 6 bases and J by 3 bases. CDR3 length: 13 amino acids. CDR3 bases: TGTGCCAGCAGGGGACAGGGGATCTACGAGCAGTACTTC. It codes for CASRGQGIYEQYF.

The rearrangement joins TRBV5-5 to TRBJ2-7; D is ambiguous. Trimming took 3 bases from V and 6 from J, leaving 10 bases between them. The germline V gene has CDR1 SGHKS and CDR2 YYEKEE (reference sequence). The CDR3 spans 12 residues. CDR3 sequence reads: CASSSSPLEQYF. The CDR3, as DNA: TGTGCCAGCAGCTCTAGTCCTCTCGAGCAGTACTTC.

V is TRBV28 and J is TRBJ1-1, with TRBD1 identical over 8 bases. This CDR3 region has 15 residues. The germline V gene encodes CDR1 MDHEN and CDR2 SYDVKM. After removal of 3 bases from V and 2 bases from J, the junction contained 5 bases not matched to a gene. CDR3 nucleotide sequence: TGTGCCAGCAGTTTGCCGGACAGGGTTAACACTGAAGCTTTCTTT. Its protein product is CASSLPDRVNTEAFF.

As for this clone: The same CDR3 arises from other DNA sequences in this sample as well. The genes are TRBV30 and TRBJ1-5, with no clear D. Germline V gene lookup returns CDR1 GTSNPN and CDR2 SVGIG (reference sequence). This CDR3 spans 13 amino acids. The V and J ends lost 0 bases and 5 bases respectively, with 8 bases between them. The CDR3 reads CAWSVGRDQPQHF. The CDR3 DNA reads as TGTGCCTGGAGTGTAGGTCGGGATCAGCCCCAGCATTTT.

This chain connects TRBV7-2 to TRBJ2-2, with a possible D match to TRBD2 (6 bases). V was cut by 5 bases and J by 1 base, with 8 bases left in between. The CDR3 loop spans 14 amino acids. The germline CDR1 and CDR2 sequences are SGHTA and FQGNSA. The CDR3 DNA sequence: TGTGCCAGCAGCGCGGGACTGAACACCGGGGAGCTGTTTTTT. Amino acid sequence: CASSAGLNTGELFF.

V gene TRBV28 combines with J gene TRBJ1-5; D unclear. CDR3 length equals 13 residues. Trimming removed 6 bases at V and 4 bases at J, with 10 bases between. The germline V gene has CDR1 MDHEN and CDR2 SYDVKM. As DNA, the CDR3 is TGTGCCAGCAGAGGCCTGGGTAATCAGCCCCAGCATTTT. This sequence encodes CASRGLGNQPQHF.

V is TRBV5-1 and J is TRBJ1-6; 12 bases are a match to TRBD1. The ends lost 4 bases at V and 9 bases at J; junction bases unmatched: 5. The germline V gene encodes CDR1 SGHRS and CDR2 YFSETQ. The CDR3 covers 15 residues. For the CDR3, the DNA is TGCGCCAGCAGCCTTGGGACAGGGGGCAGTTCACCCCTCCACTTT. Its protein product is CASSLGTGGSSPLHF.

V gene TRBV19 combines with J gene TRBJ1-2; D not resolved. The V end was cut by 5 bases, the J end by 4 bases, with 2 bases between. The CDR3 is 10 residues long. Germline lookup yields CDR1 LNHDA and CDR2 SQIVND (reference sequence). The CDR3 loop is CASSLYGYTF. As DNA, the CDR3 is TGTGCCAGTAGTCTCTATGGCTACACCTTC.

The chain is built from TRBV27 and TRBJ2-1, with D tentatively TRBD2 (7 bases). Germline CDR1 and CDR2: MNHEY and SMNVEV (reference sequence). The CDR3 covers 15 residues. V lost 3 bases and J 8 bases, leaving 17 bases between the germline ends. CDR3 nucleotides: TGTGCCAGCAGTTTTTATGGGGGGGCCTTGGATGAGCAGTTCTTC. This translates into CASSFYGGALDEQFF.

The chain couples TRBV6-5 to TRBJ2-7; D is unresolved. Germline V lookup: CDR1 MNHEY, CDR2 SVGAGI. The germline V and J ends were trimmed by 2 bases and 6 bases, with 8 bases remaining between them. There are 12 residues in the CDR3. The CDR3: CASSYNEAEQYF. The CDR3 DNA sequence: TGTGCCAGCAGTTACAACGAGGCCGAGCAGTACTTC.

The rearrangement links TRBV25-1 to TRBJ1-4; 9 bases fit TRBD1. J gave up 8 bases and V 2 bases, and 12 bases lay outside the gene matches. In germline, CDR1 is MGHDK, CDR2 SYGVNS. There are 17 residues in the CDR3. CDR3 loop: CASSEPPGTGKREKLFF. CDR3 in DNA: TGTGCCAGCAGTGAACCCCCAGGGACAGGGAAGAGAGAAAAACTGTTTTTT.

The J gene is TRBJ2-3, the V gene TRBV4-2; TRBD2 is a possible D gene (7 bases). CDR3 length: 16 amino acids. V was trimmed by 2 bases and J by 2 bases, leaving 14 bases between them. Looked up from germline, CDR1 is LGHNA and CDR2 is YNFKEQ. The CDR3 reads CASSQMGGGPTDTQYF. In nucleotides, the CDR3 is TGTGCCAGCAGCCAAATGGGGGGGGGCCCCACAGATACGCAGTATTTT.

The genes are TRBV6-5 and TRBJ1-1, with no clear D. The CDR3 consists of 11 residues. Trimming took off 5 bases at V and 1 base at J, with 2 bases between the two ends. The germline V gene has CDR1 MNHEY and CDR2 SVGAGI. CDR3 sequence reads: CASSKNTEAFF. CDR3 coding DNA: TGTGCCAGCAGTAAGAACACTGAAGCTTTCTTT.

The chain uses TRBV5-1 and TRBJ2-7; D perhaps matches TRBD1 (6 bases). In germline, CDR1 is SGHRS, CDR2 YFSETQ. V lost 3 bases and J 3 bases, leaving 13 bases between the germline ends. The CDR3 runs to 14 residues. CDR3 sequence reads: CASSSQTGYYEQYF. The CDR3 DNA reads as TGCGCCAGCAGCTCCCAGACAGGCTACTACGAGCAGTACTTC.

This clone turned up a few times. J is TRBJ2-1 and V is TRBV5-6; tentative D call: TRBD1 (5 bases). Germline CDR1 reads SGHDT; CDR2 reads YYEEEE. This CDR3 is built from 15 residues. Between the trimmed V and J ends, which lost 1 base and 9 bases, there was a span of 17 bases. CDR3 DNA: TGTGCCAGCAGCTTGTCTCTTGGGATAAGGGGTGAGCAGTTCTTC. Encoded protein: CASSLSLGIRGEQFF.